The 5 T cell receptor beta chains below all came from one sample that was sequenced in a study of T cell responses to AZD1222 COVID-19 vaccine. TCRdb's copy holds only in-frame clones and misses some; the assay was immunoSEQ multiplex PCR. The sample has about 270,000 clones, 85% to 95% seen once. The sequenced sample was peripheral blood, obtained 28 days after the second AZD1222 dose. These receptors originate from an adult who received the AZD1222 COVID-19 vaccine.

The genes are TRBV2 and TRBJ1-2; D is unclear. The CDR3 sequence is 14 residues long. Per germline, CDR1 SNHLY and CDR2 FYNNEI. V shed 2 bases and J shed 5 bases, with 12 bases lying between them. The CDR3 bases are TGTGCCAGCAGTGAACTGGGCGGTCCTTATGGCTACACCTTC. It translates to CASSELGGPYGYTF.

The rearrangement joins TRBV7-8 to TRBJ2-7; either TRBD1 or TRBD2 may supply D (5 bases each). The CDR3 totals 15 residues. Trimming took off 4 bases at V and 3 bases at J, with 16 bases between the two ends. The germline gives CDR1 SGHVS, CDR2 FQNEAQ. The CDR3 loop is CASSSGPGHNYEQYF. In DNA, the CDR3 is TGTGCCAGCAGCTCGGGCCCGGGGCATAACTACGAGCAGTACTTC.

The rearrangement uses TRBV4-2 and TRBJ2-3, with unresolved D. Between the trimmed V and J ends, which lost 0 bases and 0 bases, there was a span of 10 bases. There are 16 residues in the CDR3. Germline assignment: CDR1 LGHNA and CDR2 YNFKEQ. CDR3: CASSQEGGLSTDTQYF. CDR3 nucleotide sequence: TGTGCCAGCAGCCAAGAGGGCGGCTTAAGCACAGATACGCAGTATTTT.

This clone was observed a single time. The chain combines TRBV11-2 with TRBJ1-6, with 9 positions matching TRBD1. Germline V gives CDR1 SGHAT, CDR2 FQNNGV. The trim removed 8 bases at V and 4 bases at J, leaving 9 bases unmatched. This CDR3 is 16 amino acids long. CDR3 coding DNA: TGTGCCAGCGTCCGGGACAGGGCGCTTTATAATTCACCCCTCCACTTT. It specifies CASVRDRALYNSPLHF.

This rearrangement joins TRBV28 to TRBJ1-5, with a possible D match to TRBD1 (5 bases). The germline V gene has CDR1 MDHEN and CDR2 SYDVKM. The length of the CDR3 is 14 residues. The ends were cut back, 3 bases at V and 8 bases at J, with 14 bases in the middle. CDR3 DNA sequence: TGTGCCAGCAGTTTCGGGAGGGGCTGGGAGCCCCAGCATTTT. It is translated as CASSFGRGWEPQHF. The entire variable domain, with the rest obtained from reference TRBV28 and TRBJ1-5, is as follows: DVKVTQSSRYLVKRTGEKVFLECVQDMDHENMFWYRQDPGLGLRLIYFSYDVKMKEKGDIPEGYSVSREKKERFSLILESASTNQTSMYLCASSFGRGWEPQHFGDGTRLSIL.